Each of the 21 T cell receptor beta chains below was sequenced from the same sample in a study of blood T cell repertoires in COVID-19. Repertoires were generated with immunoSEQ multiplex PCR, while TCRdb's copy carries only in-frame clones and drops some. Among roughly 60,000 clones listed, approximately 84% were seen once. Specimen: peripheral blood. These receptors were collected from a man older than 75 with COVID-19, enrolled during active disease.

This chain links TRBV19 with TRBJ2-1, with D perhaps matching TRBD2 (6 bases). Germline V gene data show CDR1 as LNHDA and CDR2 as SQIVND (reference sequence). The CDR3 length is 15 residues. V lost 6 bases and J lost 1, with 13 bases in between. This chain's CDR3 is CASSLLEGSYNEQFF. CDR3 coding DNA: TGTGCCAGTAGCCTGCTGGAGGGGTCCTACAATGAGCAGTTCTTC. Variable domain in full (rest from reference TRBV19 and TRBJ2-1): DGGITQSPKYLFRKEGQNVTLSCEQNLNHDAMYWYRQDPGQGLRLIYYSQIVNDFQKGDIAEGYSVSREKKESFPLTVTSAQKNPTAFYLCASSLLEGSYNEQFFGPGTRLTVL.

The V call is TRBV6-5, the J call TRBJ1-5; TRBD1 is a possible D gene (6 bases). CDR3 length: 15 amino acids. The V and J ends lost 6 bases and 1 base respectively, with 13 bases between them. Germline V lookup: CDR1 MNHEY, CDR2 SVGAGI. The CDR3 nucleotides read TGTGCCAGCAGCAGGACAGTGGAGAGCAATCAGCCCCAGCATTTT. It yields the protein CASSRTVESNQPQHF.

The chain is built from TRBV5-1 and TRBJ2-7; no firm D call. There are 12 residues in the CDR3. Trimming cost V 1 base and J 4 bases, with 6 bases left between them. Per the germline V gene, CDR1 is SGHRS and CDR2 is YFSETQ. The CDR3 nucleotides are TGCGCCAGCAGCTTGTCGTTATACGAGCAGTACTTC. Encoded protein: CASSLSLYEQYF. Together with reference TRBV5-1 and TRBJ2-7, the CDR3 gives the full variable domain: KAGVTQTPRYLIKTRGQQVTLSCSPISGHRSVSWYQQTPGQGLQFLFEYFSETQRNKGNFPGRFSGRQFSNSRSEMNVSTLELGDSALYLCASSLSLYEQYFGPGTRLTVT.

The chain employs TRBV5-1 and TRBJ2-3; 8 nucleotides line up with TRBD1. Germline assignment: CDR1 SGHRS and CDR2 YFSETQ. The CDR3 is 16 residues long. V gave up 4 bases and J gave up 3 bases; unmatched junction bases: 10. Here the CDR3 reads CASSRSGQGRTDTQYF. CDR3 sequence (DNA): TGCGCCAGCAGCCGGTCCGGACAGGGAAGGACAGATACGCAGTATTTT.

This rearrangement joins TRBV5-5 to TRBJ1-1, with 10 bases that match TRBD1. J gave up 4 bases and V 0 bases, and 6 bases lay outside the gene matches. The CDR3 is 16 amino acids. Germline CDR1 is SGHKS and CDR2 is YYEKEE (reference sequence). The CDR3 spells CASSLGDRGLGTEAFF. DNA of the CDR3: TGTGCCAGCAGCTTGGGAGACAGGGGGCTAGGCACTGAAGCTTTCTTT.

This chain uses TRBV29-1 with TRBJ2-3, with TRBD1 identical over 10 bases. The CDR3 extends over 16 amino acids. Germline V gene sequence: CDR1 SQVTM, CDR2 ANQGSEA. V gave up 7 bases and J gave up 7 bases; unmatched junction bases: 17. Here the CDR3 reads CSAGPTSTGGQNTQYF. CDR3 sequence (DNA): TGCAGCGCCGGCCCTACTTCGACAGGGGGCCAGAATACGCAGTATTTT.

The chain uses TRBV6-5 and TRBJ1-4; possibly TRBD1 for D (5 bases). Looked up from germline, CDR1 is MNHEY and CDR2 is SVGAGI. Between the trimmed V and J ends, which lost 5 bases and 2 bases, there was a span of 9 bases. The CDR3 is 14 amino acids. The CDR3 protein is CASSTKGTNEKLFF. CDR3 coding DNA: TGTGCCAGCAGTACCAAGGGGACTAATGAAAAACTGTTTTTT.

Here the CDR3 reads CASTGGGDLNSPLHF. CDR3 nucleotide sequence: TGCGCCAGCACCGGGGGGGGCGATTTAAATTCACCCCTCCACTTT. The V gene is TRBV5-1, the J gene TRBJ1-6, with D possibly matching TRBD1 (6 bases). Between the trimmed V and J ends, which lost 6 bases and 7 bases, there was a span of 17 bases. The CDR3 totals 15 residues. CDR1 is SGHRS and CDR2 is YFSETQ in the germline V gene.

The chain employs TRBV11-2 and TRBJ1-1; 7 nucleotides align to TRBD1. With V trimmed by 5 bases and J by 1 base, 7 bases remained unmatched. From germline, CDR1 is SGHAT and CDR2 FQNNGV. CDR3 length equals 15 residues. The CDR3, as DNA: TGTGCCAGCAGCCTCCGGGACAGAGAGAACACTGAAGCTTTCTTT. The encoded protein is CASSLRDRENTEAFF.

V is TRBV28 and J is TRBJ1-2; 9 nucleotides align to TRBD1. V gave up 10 bases and J gave up 7 bases; unmatched junction bases: 16. This CDR3 is built from 15 residues. The germline V gene encodes CDR1 MDHEN and CDR2 SYDVKM. CDR3 amino acids: CATFVSNRGHSGYTF. The CDR3 DNA reads as TGTGCCACCTTTGTTTCCAACAGGGGGCATAGTGGCTACACCTTC.

V usage is TRBV7-9 and J usage is TRBJ1-1; a weak D match, TRBD1 (5 bases). The CDR3 contains 14 residues. The V gene's germline CDR1 is SEHNR and CDR2 FQNEAQ (reference sequence). V lost 3 bases and J lost 1, with 9 bases in between. This CDR3 is CASSLKGANTEAFF. The CDR3 DNA sequence: TGTGCCAGCAGCTTGAAAGGGGCGAACACTGAAGCTTTCTTT. Filled out from reference TRBV7-9 and TRBJ1-1, the complete variable domain reads DTGVSQNPRHKITKRGQNVTFRCDPISEHNRLYWYRQTLGQGPEFLTYFQNEAQLEKSRLLSDRFSAERPKGSFSTLEIQRTEQGDSAMYLCASSLKGANTEAFFGQGTRLTVV.

The chain couples TRBV24-1 to TRBJ2-1, with TRBD2 matching over 8 bases. Germline loops: CDR1 KGHDR, CDR2 SFDVKD. The CDR3 contains 16 residues. J gave up 4 bases and V 5 bases, and 9 bases lay outside the gene matches. In DNA form, the CDR3 reads TGTGCCACCAGTGGTTCACGGGGGGGAACGTACAATGAGCAGTTCTTC. The encoded protein is CATSGSRGGTYNEQFF.

The V call is TRBV3-1 (or the pseudogene TRBV3-2), the J call TRBJ2-7; TRBD1 agrees at 7 bases. Germline lookup yields CDR1 LGHDT and CDR2 YNNKEL (reference sequence). The CDR3 has 16 amino acids. V lost 1 base and J lost 3; bases outside the gene matches: 9. The CDR3 spells CASSQGYRDSGYEQYF. The DNA of the CDR3 is TGTGCCAGCAGCCAAGGGTACCGGGACAGCGGCTACGAGCAGTACTTC.

With regard to this clone: The sample contains more than one DNA sequence encoding this CDR3. The rearrangement uses TRBV7-3 and TRBJ1-1, with TRBD1 as a possible D gene (6 bases). Germline CDR1 SGHTA, CDR2 FQGTGA. The CDR3 runs 14 residues. Trimming took off 4 bases at V and 5 bases at J, with 14 bases between the two ends. The CDR3 loop reads CASSSAGGRTEAFF. The CDR3 DNA reads TGTGCCAGCAGCTCGGCGGGGGGCAGGACTGAAGCTTTCTTT.

The rearrangement uses TRBV6-2 or TRBV6-3 and TRBJ1-1; no clear D gene. The CDR3 runs to 15 residues. Trimming left V 0 bases short and J 1 base short, with 9 bases between. Germline loops: CDR1 MNHEY, CDR2 SVGEGT. In DNA form, the CDR3 reads TGTGCCAGCAGTTACTCAAACAGAGAGAACACTGAAGCTTTCTTT. It specifies CASSYSNRENTEAFF.

The table lists this clone with many counts. This chain connects TRBV24-1 to TRBJ2-1; 9 bases match TRBD1. Germline lookup yields CDR1 KGHDR and CDR2 SFDVKD. This CDR3 contains 15 residues. V lost 2 bases and J lost 5; bases outside the gene matches: 3. Written as DNA, the CDR3 is TGTGCCACCAGTGATTCGGGACAGGGCAACAATGAGCAGTTCTTC. It specifies CATSDSGQGNNEQFF.

The rearrangement links TRBV2 to TRBJ1-5; the D gene is possibly TRBD1 (5 bases). Germline assignment: CDR1 SNHLY and CDR2 FYNNEI. This CDR3 region has 17 residues. Trimming stripped 2 bases from V and 1 base from J, with 15 bases between. The CDR3, as DNA: TGTGCCAGCAGTGAATCTACAGGCGGAGGGAGCAATCAGCCCCAGCATTTT. Translating it yields CASSESTGGGSNQPQHF.

This clone was recorded a few times. The gene calls are TRBV28 and TRBJ1-5; no reliable D call. Germline V lookup: CDR1 MDHEN, CDR2 SYDVKM. V shed 3 bases and J shed 0 bases, with 9 bases lying between them. The CDR3 extends over 15 amino acids. DNA for the CDR3: TGTGCCAGCAGTTTGCGACTCGATAGCAATCAGCCCCAGCATTTT. This translates into CASSLRLDSNQPQHF.

This chain joins TRBV4-3 and TRBJ1-6; a possible D gene is TRBD1 (6 bases). The CDR3 has 17 residues. V was trimmed by 0 bases and J by 10 bases, leaving 19 bases between them. The V gene's germline CDR1 is LGHNA and CDR2 YSLEER. CDR3 protein: CASSQDLGSGAGSPLHF. The CDR3 DNA is TGCGCCAGCAGCCAAGATCTCGGCTCAGGGGCCGGGTCACCCCTCCACTTT.

The chain is built from TRBV6-5 and TRBJ1-5; TRBD1 aligns across 10 bases. The germline V gene has CDR1 MNHEY and CDR2 SVGAGI. V was clipped by 6 bases and J by 7 bases; unmatched bases: 6. The CDR3 loop spans 14 amino acids. DNA of the CDR3: TGTGCCAGCAGCTGGACAGGGGGAGGGCAGCCCCAGCATTTT. Amino acids: CASSWTGGGQPQHF.

The chain combines TRBV19 with TRBJ1-5, with D hard to call. The V end lost 5 bases, the J end lost 2 bases, and 10 bases lay between the germline ends. Germline CDR1 and CDR2: LNHDA and SQIVND (reference sequence). This CDR3 contains 14 residues. CDR3: CASSYQEGNQPQHF. The CDR3 region has the DNA TGTGCCAGTAGTTACCAGGAAGGCAATCAGCCCCAGCATTTT.